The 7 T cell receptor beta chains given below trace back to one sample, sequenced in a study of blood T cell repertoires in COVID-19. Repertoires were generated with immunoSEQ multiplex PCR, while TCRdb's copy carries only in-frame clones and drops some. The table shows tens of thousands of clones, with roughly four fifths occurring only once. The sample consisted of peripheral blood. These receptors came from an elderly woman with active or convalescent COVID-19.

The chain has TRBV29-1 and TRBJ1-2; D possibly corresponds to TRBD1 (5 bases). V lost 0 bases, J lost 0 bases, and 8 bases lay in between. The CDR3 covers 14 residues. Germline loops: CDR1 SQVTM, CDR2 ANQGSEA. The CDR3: CSVEESGANYGYTF. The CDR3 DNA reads TGCAGCGTTGAAGAGTCGGGGGCTAACTATGGCTACACCTTC.

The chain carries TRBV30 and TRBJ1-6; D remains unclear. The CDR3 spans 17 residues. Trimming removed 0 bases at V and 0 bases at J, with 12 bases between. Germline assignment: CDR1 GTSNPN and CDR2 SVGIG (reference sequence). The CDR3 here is CAWSVREGSSYNSPLHF. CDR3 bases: TGTGCCTGGAGTGTACGCGAAGGGAGCTCCTATAATTCACCCCTCCACTTT.

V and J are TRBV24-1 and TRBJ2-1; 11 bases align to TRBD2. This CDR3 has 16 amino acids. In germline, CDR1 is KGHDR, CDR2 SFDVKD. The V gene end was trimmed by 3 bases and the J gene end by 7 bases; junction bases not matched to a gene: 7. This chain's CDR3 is CATSDHSGGARNEQFF. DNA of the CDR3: TGTGCCACCAGTGATCATAGCGGGGGGGCCAGGAATGAGCAGTTCTTC.

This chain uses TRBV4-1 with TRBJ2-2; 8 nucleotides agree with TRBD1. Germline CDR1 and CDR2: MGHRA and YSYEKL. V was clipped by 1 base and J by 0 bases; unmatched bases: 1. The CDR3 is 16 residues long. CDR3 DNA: TGCGCCAGCAGCCAAGCAGGGGGCACGAACACCGGGGAGCTGTTTTTT. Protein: CASSQAGGTNTGELFF.

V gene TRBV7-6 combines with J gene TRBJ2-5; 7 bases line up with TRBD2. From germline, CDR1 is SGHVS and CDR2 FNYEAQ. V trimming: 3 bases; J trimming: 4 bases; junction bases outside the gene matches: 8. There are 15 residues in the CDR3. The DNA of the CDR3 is TGTGCCAGCAGCTTCGAACTCGGGAGGCGAGAGACCCAGTACTTC. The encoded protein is CASSFELGRRETQYF.

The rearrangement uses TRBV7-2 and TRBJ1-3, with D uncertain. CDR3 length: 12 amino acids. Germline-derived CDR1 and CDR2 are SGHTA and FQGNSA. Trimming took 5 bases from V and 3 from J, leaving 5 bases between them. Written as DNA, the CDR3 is TGTGCCAGCAGCATCCGTGGAAACACCATATATTTT. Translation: CASSIRGNTIYF.

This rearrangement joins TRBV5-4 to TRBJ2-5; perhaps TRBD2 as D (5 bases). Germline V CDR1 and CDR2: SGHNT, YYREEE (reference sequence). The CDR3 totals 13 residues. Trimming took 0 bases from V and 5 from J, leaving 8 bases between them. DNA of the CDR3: TGTGCCAGCAGCTTGGATCCGGGGGAGACCCAGTACTTC. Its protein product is CASSLDPGETQYF.